One T cell receptor (beta chain) is described in this entry. These data are taken from a study of beta chain features in type 1 diabetes. Investigators reverse transcribed all isolated RNA, so they sequenced expressed TCRB transcripts. Libraries were prepared by immunoSEQ multiplex PCR; TCRdb keeps only in-frame clonotypes and omits some of them. The table includes 860,000 or so clones, under 20% detected once. The germline V and J ends were trimmed by 1 base and 6 bases, with 5 bases remaining between them. Germline lookup yields CDR1 SGHAT and CDR2 FQNNGV. This CDR3 comprises 12 residues. The rearrangement links TRBV11-2 to TRBJ2-3; the D gene is possibly TRBD2 (5 bases). This receptor was obtained from a young woman in good health. Sequences were obtained from naive CD4+ T cells from blood. CDR3 coding DNA: TGTGCCAGCAGCTTAGGAGGGGATACGCAGTATTTT. Its protein is CASSLGGDTQYF.